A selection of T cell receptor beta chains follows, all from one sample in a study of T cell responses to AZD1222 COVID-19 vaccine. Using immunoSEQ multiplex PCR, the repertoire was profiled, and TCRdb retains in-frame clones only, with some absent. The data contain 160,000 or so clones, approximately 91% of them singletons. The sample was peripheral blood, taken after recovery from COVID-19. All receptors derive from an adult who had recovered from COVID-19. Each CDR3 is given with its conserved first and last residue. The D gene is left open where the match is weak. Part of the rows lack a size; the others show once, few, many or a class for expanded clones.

CDR3 protein: CASTLGPNTEAFF
CDR3 DNA: TGTGCCAGTACCCTGGGGCCGAACACTGAAGCTTTCTTT
clone size: NA
V gene: TRBV19
J gene: TRBJ1-1
D gene: NA

CDR3 protein: CASRRHRENTEAFF
CDR3 DNA: TGTGCCAGCAGGAGACACAGGGAGAACACTGAAGCTTTCTTT
clone size: NA
V gene: TRBV6-5
J gene: TRBJ1-1
D gene: NA

CDR3 protein: CASSFSQNEKLFF
CDR3 DNA: TGTGCCAGCAGCTTCTCTCAGAACGAAAAACTGTTTTTT
clone size: once
V gene: TRBV11-2
J gene: TRBJ1-4
D gene: NA

CDR3 protein: CASSLGGPDTQYF
CDR3 DNA: TGTGCCAGCAGCTTAGGGGGGCCAGATACGCAGTATTTT
clone size: NA
V gene: TRBV7-9
J gene: TRBJ2-3
D gene: NA

CDR3 protein: CASSGVESFNEKLFF
CDR3 DNA: TGTGCCAGCAGTGGCGTAGAGTCCTTCAATGAAAAACTGTTTTTT
clone size: NA
V gene: TRBV2
J gene: TRBJ1-4
D gene: NA

CDR3 protein: CASGGGWGYGYTF
CDR3 DNA: TGTGCCAGCGGGGGGGGCTGGGGCTATGGCTACACCTTC
clone size: NA
V gene: TRBV12-3/TRBV12-4
J gene: TRBJ1-2
D gene: NA

CDR3 protein: CASWLGGGYEQYF
CDR3 DNA: TGTGCCAGCTGGTTAGGGGGCGGCTACGAGCAGTACTTC
clone size: NA
V gene: TRBV6-5
J gene: TRBJ2-7
D gene: TRBD1

CDR3 protein: CASSQGDPSYGYTF
CDR3 DNA: TGCGCCAGCAGCCAGGGGGACCCAAGCTATGGCTACACCTTC
clone size: NA
V gene: TRBV5-1
J gene: TRBJ1-2
D gene: TRBD1

CDR3 protein: CASSLEGRGNEKLFF
CDR3 DNA: TGTGCCAGCAGCTTGGAGGGGCGCGGTAATGAAAAACTGTTTTTT
clone size: NA
V gene: TRBV5-8
J gene: TRBJ1-4
D gene: NA

CDR3 protein: CASSQGHGAQETQYF
CDR3 DNA: TGTGCCAGTAGCCAGGGACACGGAGCTCAAGAGACCCAGTACTTC
clone size: NA
V gene: TRBV19
J gene: TRBJ2-5
D gene: NA

CDR3 protein: CASSQSGRDYTF
CDR3 DNA: TGTGCCAGCAGCCAAAGCGGGAGGGACTACACCTTC
clone size: NA
V gene: TRBV3-1/TRBV3-2
J gene: TRBJ1-2
D gene: NA

CDR3 protein: CASSPGAASSYEQYF
CDR3 DNA: TGTGCCAGCAGTCCGGGGGCCGCTAGCTCCTACGAGCAGTACTTC
clone size: few
V gene: TRBV27
J gene: TRBJ2-7
D gene: NA

CDR3 protein: CASSSLWTGSGNTIYF
CDR3 DNA: TGTGCCAGCAGCTCGCTGTGGACAGGCTCTGGAAACACCATATATTTT
clone size: few
V gene: TRBV7-9
J gene: TRBJ1-3
D gene: TRBD1

CDR3 protein: CASSQTLNTEAFF
CDR3 DNA: TGCGCCAGCAGCCAGACACTAAACACTGAAGCTTTCTTT
clone size: NA
V gene: TRBV4-3
J gene: TRBJ1-1
D gene: NA

CDR3 protein: CASSRTGRGTEAFF
CDR3 DNA: TGTGCCAGCAGTCGGACAGGGCGGGGCACTGAAGCTTTCTTT
clone size: NA
V gene: TRBV25-1
J gene: TRBJ1-1
D gene: TRBD1

CDR3 protein: CASSLAASGSADTQYF
CDR3 DNA: TGCGCCAGCAGCTTGGCGGCTAGCGGGAGCGCAGATACGCAGTATTTT
clone size: NA
V gene: TRBV5-1
J gene: TRBJ2-3
D gene: TRBD2

CDR3 protein: CASRVPGAQRSYGYTF
CDR3 DNA: TGTGCCAGCAGAGTCCCGGGAGCCCAAAGGAGCTATGGCTACACCTTC
clone size: NA
V gene: TRBV2
J gene: TRBJ1-2
D gene: NA

CDR3 protein: CASSPFAGMNTEAFF
CDR3 DNA: TGTGCCAGCAGTCCCTTTGCAGGGATGAACACTGAAGCTTTCTTT
clone size: NA
V gene: TRBV7-6
J gene: TRBJ1-1
D gene: NA

CDR3 protein: CASSLRLPSQGGDTEAFF
CDR3 DNA: TGTGCCAGCAGCCTACGACTCCCTAGTCAGGGAGGCGACACTGAAGCTTTCTTT
clone size: once
V gene: TRBV5-4
J gene: TRBJ1-1
D gene: NA

CDR3 protein: CSASGAGAPGTGELFF
CDR3 DNA: TGCAGTGCTAGTGGGGCGGGGGCCCCGGGCACCGGGGAGCTGTTTTTT
clone size: few
V gene: TRBV20-1
J gene: TRBJ2-2
D gene: NA

CDR3 protein: CATSGNRGLTEAFF
CDR3 DNA: TGTGCCACCTCGGGCAACAGGGGTCTCACTGAAGCTTTCTTT
clone size: NA
V gene: TRBV28
J gene: TRBJ1-1
D gene: TRBD1

CDR3 protein: CASSYRQGVGGYTF
CDR3 DNA: TGTGCCAGCAGTTACCGACAGGGAGTAGGGGGCTACACCTTC
clone size: NA
V gene: TRBV27
J gene: TRBJ1-2
D gene: TRBD1

CDR3 protein: CATSIADTQYF
CDR3 DNA: TGTGCCACCAGTATAGCAGATACGCAGTATTTT
clone size: few
V gene: TRBV24-1
J gene: TRBJ2-3
D gene: NA

CDR3 protein: CASSAAGTGDSTEAFF
CDR3 DNA: TGTGCCAGCAGTGCGGCCGGGACAGGGGACTCCACTGAAGCTTTCTTT
clone size: NA
V gene: TRBV2
J gene: TRBJ1-1
D gene: TRBD1

CDR3 protein: CASSLLAGGPYEQYF
CDR3 DNA: TGTGCCAGCAGTCTTCTAGCGGGAGGGCCCTACGAGCAGTACTTC
clone size: NA
V gene: TRBV28
J gene: TRBJ2-7
D gene: TRBD2

CDR3 protein: CASSQVGGGAKNIQYF
CDR3 DNA: TGCGCCAGCAGCCAAGTCGGGGGGGGAGCCAAAAACATTCAGTACTTC
clone size: NA
V gene: TRBV4-1
J gene: TRBJ2-4
D gene: TRBD2

CDR3 protein: CASSQVTGGDGYTF
CDR3 DNA: TGTGCCAGCAGCCAAGTCACAGGGGGGGATGGCTACACCTTC
clone size: NA
V gene: TRBV14
J gene: TRBJ1-2
D gene: TRBD1

CDR3 protein: CASSSGGSNYGYTF
CDR3 DNA: TGTGCCAGCAGTTCGGGCGGGAGTAACTATGGCTACACCTTC
clone size: NA
V gene: TRBV28
J gene: TRBJ1-2
D gene: NA

CDR3 protein: CSVSDRGREKLFF
CDR3 DNA: TGCAGCGTTTCGGACAGGGGGCGAGAAAAACTGTTTTTT
clone size: NA
V gene: TRBV29-1
J gene: TRBJ1-4
D gene: TRBD1

CDR3 protein: CASSRTGAFNTGELFF
CDR3 DNA: TGTGCCAGCAGCCGGACAGGGGCCTTCAACACCGGGGAGCTGTTTTTT
clone size: NA
V gene: TRBV14
J gene: TRBJ2-2
D gene: TRBD1

CDR3 protein: CASSVSHSASALTNEQFF
CDR3 DNA: TGTGCCAGCAGCGTCTCTCACTCAGCTAGCGCCCTTACAAATGAGCAGTTCTTC
clone size: few
V gene: TRBV9
J gene: TRBJ2-1
D gene: NA

CDR3 protein: CSVDSGGFGTGELFF
CDR3 DNA: TGCAGCGTGGACTCAGGGGGCTTTGGCACCGGGGAGCTGTTTTTT
clone size: NA
V gene: TRBV29-1
J gene: TRBJ2-2
D gene: TRBD1

CDR3 protein: CASSQGADQPQHF
CDR3 DNA: TGTGCCAGCAGCCAGGGGGCCGATCAGCCCCAGCATTTT
clone size: NA
V gene: TRBV14
J gene: TRBJ1-5
D gene: NA

CDR3 protein: CASTVRWGVGETQYF
CDR3 DNA: TGTGCCAGCACAGTTAGGTGGGGGGTCGGGGAGACCCAGTACTTC
clone size: NA
V gene: TRBV28
J gene: TRBJ2-5
D gene: NA

CDR3 protein: CASSQASKQYF
CDR3 DNA: TGCGCCAGCAGCCAAGCCTCTAAGCAGTACTTC
clone size: NA
V gene: TRBV4-1
J gene: TRBJ2-7
D gene: NA

CDR3 protein: CASSESGTSEETQYF
CDR3 DNA: TGCGCCAGCAGTGAGTCGGGGACTAGCGAGGAGACCCAGTACTTC
clone size: once
V gene: TRBV10-1
J gene: TRBJ2-5
D gene: TRBD2